A single T cell receptor beta chain is shown here with its context. As yet, its antigen is unknown. The data are from a study of blood T cell dynamics during melanoma immunotherapy. Notes on the study in general: At W3, later disease-control patients showed bifurcated PBMC repertoire changes, unlike progressors.

The assay was immunoSEQ multiplex PCR, and TCRdb's table has in-frame clones only and misses some. Of about 9,900 clones listed, 80% to 90% are singletons. Germline V gene sequence: CDR1 MGHRA, CDR2 YSYEKL. Between the trimmed V and J ends, which lost 2 bases and 6 bases, there was a span of 11 bases. CDR3 length: 14 residues. The sample's time point: pre-treatment baseline. V gene TRBV4-1 combines with J gene TRBJ2-1; tentative D call: TRBD1 (5 bases). Sequenced material: blood, taken from a patient treated with checkpoint blockade. The receptor was derived from a human donor with melanoma. The CDR3 here is CASSQQGILNEQFF. CDR3 sequence (DNA): TGCGCCAGCAGCCAACAGGGTATTCTCAATGAGCAGTTCTTC.